Listed here is a single TCR beta chain. Antigen unknown. This specimen belongs to a study of resident and recirculating memory T cells in vitiligo. Here immunoSEQ multiplex PCR was the method, and the copy in TCRdb shows in-frame clones only, minus some. In the table there are 70,000 to 85,000 clones, roughly nine tenths of which are singletons. Overall study findings and caveats: No unique dominant TCR clone was found in vitiligo lesions.

J lost 4 bases, V lost 8 bases, and 10 bases had no gene match. The CDR3 runs 14 residues. Germline V gene lookup returns CDR1 SNHLY and CDR2 FYNNEI. Patients' lesions had not changed for the previous 6 months. No patient showed confetti depigmentation, a clinical sign of active disease. Anyone treated within the previous three months was excluded. The sequence was collected from a male donor with vitiligo. The chain links TRBV2 to TRBJ2-7; 8 bases are a match to TRBD2. Sequencing used blood. CDR3 sequence: CASLKAGGGYEQYF. CDR3 sequence (DNA): TGTGCCAGCTTGAAAGCTGGCGGGGGGTACGAGCAGTACTTC.